Each of the 10 T cell receptor beta chains below was sequenced from the same sample in a study of T-cell reconstitution after alpha-beta-depleted transplantation in children. Unique molecular identifiers tagged the TCRbeta library. TCRdb analysed the PCR reads with MiXCR anew, one entry per CDR3 protein. The table records approximately 83,000 distinct CDR3 sequences, about 12% of them present only once. Here the sequenced sample was PBMCs from the stem cell graft donor, taken from the stem cell graft. Receptors were obtained from a human donor who donated a stem cell graft to a child with inherited bone marrow failure.

This clonotype has at least ten counts. The rearrangement uses TRBV20-1 and TRBJ2-3; D gene ambiguous. Germline CDR1 reads DFQATT; CDR2 reads SNEGSKA (reference sequence). The CDR3 is 13 amino acids. Deletions cut 2 bases from V and 2 bases from J, with 8 bases between. The DNA for the CDR3 is TGCAGTGCTAGATGGTGGGACACAGATACGCAGTATTTT. Translating gives CSARWWDTDTQYF.

This clonotype was observed a handful of times. The V and J genes are TRBV28 and TRBJ1-5; 8 positions agree with TRBD1. The V gene's germline CDR1 is MDHEN and CDR2 SYDVKM. The CDR3 consists of 15 residues. The ends lost 7 bases at V and 4 bases at J; junction bases unmatched: 9. CDR3 bases: TGTGCCAGCACCTACGGGGGGACAGGAAATCAGCCCCAGCATTTT. Its protein product is CASTYGGTGNQPQHF.

In this sample, this clonotype turned up many times. The chain combines TRBV24-1 with TRBJ2-7; the D gene is possibly TRBD1 (6 bases). Deletions cut 6 bases from V and 5 bases from J, with 10 bases between. The CDR3 has 12 amino acids. Per germline, CDR1 KGHDR and CDR2 SFDVKD. CDR3 in amino acids: CATSNTGNEQYF. The CDR3 DNA reads TGTGCCACCAGTAATACAGGGAACGAGCAGTACTTC.

At least ten counts were recorded for this clonotype. The chain links TRBV29-1 to TRBJ2-3; D uncertain. The germline gives CDR1 SQVTM, CDR2 ANQGSEA. The CDR3 runs to 12 residues. V lost 6 bases and J 2 bases, leaving 9 bases between the germline ends. The CDR3 DNA reads TGCAGCGTAACCGAGAACACAGATACGCAGTATTTT. Its protein product is CSVTENTDTQYF.

The sample holds many counts of this clonotype. The V and J genes are TRBV24-1 and TRBJ1-5, with D uncertain. V gave up 4 bases and J gave up 3 bases, with 9 bases separating them. Germline values: CDR1 KGHDR, CDR2 SFDVKD. The CDR3 extends over 14 amino acids. CDR3 DNA sequence: TGTGCCACCAGTGACAACAGTCTCAATCAGCCCCAGCATTTT. The encoded protein is CATSDNSLNQPQHF.

This clonotype came up many times. The chain has TRBV27 and TRBJ2-7; the match to TRBD2 covers 7 bases. Unmatched junction bases numbered 16, after V lost 5 bases and J lost 9 bases. CDR3 length equals 15 residues. Germline CDR1 reads MNHEY; CDR2 reads SMNVEV (reference sequence). The CDR3 here is CASSISSSGLMAQYF. CDR3 nucleotide sequence: TGTGCCAGCAGTATCTCATCTAGCGGCCTTATGGCGCAGTACTTC.

This clonotype occurred once. The V gene is TRBV2, the J gene TRBJ2-7, with 8 bases matching TRBD2. V gave up 4 bases and J gave up 4 bases; unmatched junction bases: 3. The length of the CDR3 is 13 residues. Germline CDR1 is SNHLY and CDR2 is FYNNEI. CDR3 DNA sequence: TGTGCCAGCAGTGGACCGGGAGGGTACGAGCAGTACTTC. Its translation: CASSGPGGYEQYF.

Ten or more counts support this clonotype. The chain carries TRBV5-1 and TRBJ2-7, with TRBD2 matching over 13 bases. With 4 bases clipped from V and 7 bases from J, the junction kept 2 bases outside the gene matches. The CDR3 covers 13 residues. Germline lookup yields CDR1 SGHRS and CDR2 YFSETQ. The CDR3, as DNA: TGCGCCAGCAGCCTACTAGCGGGAGGGGAGCAGTACTTC. Protein: CASSLLAGGEQYF.

This clonotype was counted many times. This chain joins TRBV6-2 or TRBV6-3 and TRBJ2-7; no definite D call. Germline CDR1 MNHEY, CDR2 SVGEGT. V was pared by 8 bases and J by 3 bases, with 8 bases between. This CDR3 is 11 amino acids long. CDR3 nucleotides: TGTGCCAGCGGTGAGAGCTACGAGCAGTACTTC. Translating it yields CASGESYEQYF.

This clonotype was observed a few times. The CDR3 reads CASSQLSNGYTF. The CDR3 DNA reads TGTGCCAGCAGCCAGCTTTCGAATGGCTACACCTTC. The chain couples TRBV7-9 to TRBJ1-2; D call uncertain. CDR3 length equals 12 residues. V was pared by 5 bases and J by 6 bases, with 10 bases between. Germline CDR1 SEHNR, CDR2 FQNEAQ (reference sequence). The full variable domain, its missing parts supplied by reference TRBV7-9 and TRBJ1-2, is DTGVSQNPRHKITKRGQNVTFRCDPISEHNRLYWYRQTLGQGPEFLTYFQNEAQLEKSRLLSDRFSAERPKGSFSTLEIQRTEQGDSAMYLCASSQLSNGYTFGSGTRLTVV.